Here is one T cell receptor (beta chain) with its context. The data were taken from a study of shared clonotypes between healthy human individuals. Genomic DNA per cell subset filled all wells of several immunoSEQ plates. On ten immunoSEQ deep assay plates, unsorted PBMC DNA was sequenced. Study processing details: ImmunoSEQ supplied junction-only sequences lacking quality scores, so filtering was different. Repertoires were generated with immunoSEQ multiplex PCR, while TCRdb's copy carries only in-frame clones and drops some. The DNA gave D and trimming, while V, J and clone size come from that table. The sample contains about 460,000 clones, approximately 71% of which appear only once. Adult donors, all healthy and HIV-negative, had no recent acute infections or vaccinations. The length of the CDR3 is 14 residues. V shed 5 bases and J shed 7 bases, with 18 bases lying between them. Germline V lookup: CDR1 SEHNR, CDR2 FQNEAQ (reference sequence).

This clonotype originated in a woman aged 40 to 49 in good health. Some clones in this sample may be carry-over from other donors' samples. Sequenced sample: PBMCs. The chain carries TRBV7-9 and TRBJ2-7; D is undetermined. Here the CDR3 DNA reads TGTGCCAGCAGCCCCCCCTTCGCAACCTTTGAGCAGTACTTC. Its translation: CASSPPFATFEQYF.